The 16 T cell receptor beta chains listed next were all sequenced from one sample in a study of T cells expressing NK-cell markers. No DNA is given; TCRdb re-called the 5' RACE reads and lists each CDR3 protein once. This specimen shows a few hundred thousand distinct CDR3 sequences; the ten leading clones hold 3% to 4.5%. Sequenced sample: blood T cells: a sorted CD56 or NKG2C T cell subset, CD4+ or CD8+ T cells, or bulk PBMC T cells (not recorded which). The receptors come from a man aged 18 to 29 in good health.

The CDR3 reads CSAAPDSMNTEAFF. The chain recombines TRBV20-1 with TRBJ1-1; the D call from TCRdb, TRBD1, cannot be confirmed without DNA. This CDR3 has 14 residues. Germline CDR1 and CDR2: DFQATT and SNEGSKA (reference sequence).

The chain carries TRBV9 and TRBJ2-1; absent DNA, TCRdb's TRBD2 call cannot be checked. Looked up from germline, CDR1 is SGDLS and CDR2 is YYNGEE. This CDR3 has 14 residues. The chain's CDR3 is CASSVEGLDNEQFF.

The gene calls are TRBV10-2 and TRBJ2-1. Germline V gene data show CDR1 as WSHSY and CDR2 as SAAADI. The CDR3 loop spans 16 amino acids. This CDR3 reads CASRRKASTSYNEQFF.

This chain joins TRBV11-2 and TRBJ1-2; TCRdb outputs TRBD1, but without DNA this stays unchecked. The length of the CDR3 is 15 residues. Germline-derived CDR1 and CDR2 are SGHAT and FQNNGV. The CDR3 reads CASSLAGGPNYGYTF. The entire variable domain, with the rest obtained from reference TRBV11-2 and TRBJ1-2, is as follows: EAGVAQSPRYKIIEKRQSVAFWCNPISGHATLYWYQQILGQGPKLLIQFQNNGVVDDSQLPKDRFSAERLKGVDSTLKIQPAKLEDSAVYLCASSLAGGPNYGYTFGSGTRLTVV.

The chain joins TRBV15 to TRBJ2-5; TCRdb's D gene call, TRBD1, goes unchecked for lack of DNA. Germline V gives CDR1 LNHNV, CDR2 YYDKDF (reference sequence). The CDR3 runs to 17 residues. The CDR3 is CATSREPGRKGLETQYF.

The chain carries TRBV7-7 and TRBJ2-2. Per the germline V gene, CDR1 is SSHAT and CDR2 is FNYEAQ (reference sequence). This CDR3 has 13 amino acids. The chain's CDR3 is CALDKVGTGELFF.

V gene TRBV7-2 combines with J gene TRBJ1-2; TCRdb's assignment of TRBD1 cannot be checked, as there is no DNA. The CDR3 consists of 14 residues. Germline V gene sequence: CDR1 SGHTA, CDR2 FQGNSA. The CDR3 reads CASSSLIEQGSYTF.

This chain uses TRBV28 with TRBJ2-7; TCRdb outputs TRBD2, but without DNA this stays unchecked. CDR1 is MDHEN and CDR2 is SYDVKM in the germline V gene. This CDR3 has 13 amino acids. CDR3 amino acids: CASRPGLLYEQYF.

V and J are TRBV12-3 or TRBV12-4 and TRBJ2-1. This CDR3 is 14 amino acids long. CDR3: CASSLMGSRNEQFF.

The CDR3 sequence: CASSLEGARKTQYF. The genes are TRBV28 and TRBJ2-5; TCRdb's D call of TRBD1 is untestable without DNA. Germline lookup yields CDR1 MDHEN and CDR2 SYDVKM. This CDR3 has 14 residues.

The chain uses TRBV27 and TRBJ2-5; TCRdb designates TRBD2, a call that cannot be tested without DNA. Looked up from germline, CDR1 is MNHEY and CDR2 is SMNVEV (reference sequence). This CDR3 spans 14 amino acids. This chain's CDR3 is CASRWLAGEETQYF.

This rearrangement joins TRBV19 to TRBJ2-1; TCRdb's D call, TRBD1, is unchecked because there is no DNA. CDR1 is LNHDA and CDR2 is SQIVND in the germline V gene (reference sequence). The CDR3 covers 15 residues. The CDR3 spells CASSTSGTGLGEQFF.

The V call is TRBV20-1, the J call TRBJ2-5; TCRdb designates TRBD2, a call that cannot be tested without DNA. The CDR3 consists of 15 residues. Per germline, CDR1 DFQATT and CDR2 SNEGSKA (reference sequence). CDR3 amino acids: CSARNRLDPQETQYF.

This rearrangement joins TRBV6-5 to TRBJ2-2; TCRdb lists TRBD1, though no DNA is available to test this call. This CDR3 is built from 13 residues. From germline, CDR1 is MNHEY and CDR2 SVGAGI. CDR3 loop: CASSTGNTGELFF.

The V call is TRBV30, the J call TRBJ1-2. This CDR3 region has 14 residues. CDR1 and CDR2 (germline): GTSNPN, SVGIG (reference sequence). CDR3 residues: CAWSVSQTNYGYTF.

The chain employs TRBV5-1 and TRBJ2-1; the D call from TCRdb, TRBD2, cannot be confirmed without DNA. Germline assignment: CDR1 SGHRS and CDR2 YFSETQ. There are 18 residues in the CDR3. The CDR3 reads CASSLLSGERGEYNEQFF.